This TCR beta chain was profiled in a study of post-analysis software for immune sequencing data. This CDR3 region has 15 residues. V was pared by 4 bases and J by 6 bases, with 6 bases of the junction left unmatched. Germline lookup yields CDR1 SGHRS and CDR2 YFSETQ. Whole-study results and caveats: With TRBV5-6, TRBV5-1 and TRBV20-1 included, about five TRBV segments were more frequent in patients than in controls.

Unique-molecular-identifier-tagged TCR beta cDNA libraries were used. The source material, 1 to 10 million T cells, gave rise to roughly 0.5 million cDNA molecules. In TCRdb, the PCR reads were re-called with MiXCR into one record per CDR3 protein. The sample includes about 560,000 distinct CDR3 sequences, roughly 46% of them seen just once. Remarks on this clonotype: Its cognate antigen is unknown.

The TCR comes from a girl aged 10 to 17 with multiple sclerosis. The source material was blood. The chain couples TRBV5-1 to TRBJ2-1; 11 nucleotides agree with TRBD2. The CDR3 DNA sequence: TGCGCCAGCAGCACTAGCGGGAGAATCTCCAATGAGCAGTTCTTC. Translated: CASSTSGRISNEQFF.